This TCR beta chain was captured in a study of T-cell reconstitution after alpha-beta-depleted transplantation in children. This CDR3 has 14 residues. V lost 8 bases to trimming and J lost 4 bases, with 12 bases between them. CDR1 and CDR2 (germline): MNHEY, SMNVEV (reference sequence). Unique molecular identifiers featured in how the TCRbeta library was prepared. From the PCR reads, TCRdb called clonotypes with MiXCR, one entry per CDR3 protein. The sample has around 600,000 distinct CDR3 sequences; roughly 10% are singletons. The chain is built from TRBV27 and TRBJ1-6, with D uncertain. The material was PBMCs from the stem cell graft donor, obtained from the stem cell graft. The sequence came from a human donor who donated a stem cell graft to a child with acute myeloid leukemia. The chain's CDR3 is CASRRAGYNSPLHF. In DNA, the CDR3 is TGTGCCAGCCGGAGGGCGGGTTATAATTCACCCCTCCACTTT.